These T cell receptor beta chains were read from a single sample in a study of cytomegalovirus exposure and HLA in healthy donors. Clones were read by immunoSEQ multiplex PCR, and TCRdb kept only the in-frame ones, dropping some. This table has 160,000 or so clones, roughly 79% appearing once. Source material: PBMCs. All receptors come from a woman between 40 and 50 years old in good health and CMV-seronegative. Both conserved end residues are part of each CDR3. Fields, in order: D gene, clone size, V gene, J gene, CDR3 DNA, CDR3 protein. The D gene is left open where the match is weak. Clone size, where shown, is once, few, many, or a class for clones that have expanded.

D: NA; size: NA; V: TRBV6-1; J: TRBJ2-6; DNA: TGTGCCAGCAGTGATAGTCTGGTCCTCCGCTCTGGGGCCAACGTCCTGACTTTC; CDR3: CASSDSLVLRSGANVLTF
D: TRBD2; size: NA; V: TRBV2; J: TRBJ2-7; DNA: TGTGCCAGCAGCGATTCCGGGACTAGCGTTAACTACGAGCAGTACTTC; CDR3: CASSDSGTSVNYEQYF
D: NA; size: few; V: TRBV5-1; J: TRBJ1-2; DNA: TGCGCCAGCAGCTACGACCGGGACTATGGCTACACCTTC; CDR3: CASSYDRDYGYTF
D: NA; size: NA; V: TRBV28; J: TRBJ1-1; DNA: TGTGCCAGCAGTTGGAGTAAAATGAACACTGAAGCTTTCTTT; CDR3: CASSWSKMNTEAFF
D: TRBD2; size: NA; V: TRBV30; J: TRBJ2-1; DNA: TGTGCCGTCTCCGGACTAGCGGGATGGAATGAGCAGTTCTTC; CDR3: CAVSGLAGWNEQFF
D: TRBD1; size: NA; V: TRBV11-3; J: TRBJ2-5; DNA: TGTGCCAGCAGCTTGCGACAGGGTTCAGGGGAGACCCAGTACTTC; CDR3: CASSLRQGSGETQYF
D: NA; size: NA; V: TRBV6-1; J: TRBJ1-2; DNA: TGTGCCAGCAGTGAAGCCTGGCAGGCAAATGGCTACACCTTC; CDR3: CASSEAWQANGYTF
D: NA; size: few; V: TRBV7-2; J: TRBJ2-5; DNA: TGTGCCAGCAGCCAGAGGCCGGGGTGGAGCCAGTACTTC; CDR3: CASSQRPGWSQYF
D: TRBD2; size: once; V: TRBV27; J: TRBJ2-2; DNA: TGTGCCAGCAGATGGACTAGCGAGAACACCGGGGAGCTGTTTTTT; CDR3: CASRWTSENTGELFF
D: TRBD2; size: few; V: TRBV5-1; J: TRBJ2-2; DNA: TGCGCCAGCCGTGTAGCGGGGATGAACACCGGGGAGCTGTTTTTT; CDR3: CASRVAGMNTGELFF
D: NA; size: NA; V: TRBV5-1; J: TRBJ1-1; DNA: TGCGCCAGCAGCTTGGGCGGGTTTACGGCTGAAGCTTTCTTT; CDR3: CASSLGGFTAEAFF
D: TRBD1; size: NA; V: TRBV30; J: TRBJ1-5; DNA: TGTGCCTGGAGTGGGGGGACAGCCCAGCCCCAGCATTTT; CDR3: CAWSGGTAQPQHF
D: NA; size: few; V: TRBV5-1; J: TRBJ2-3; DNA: TGCGCCAGCCGGTTCCGTTCTACCACAGATACGCAGTATTTT; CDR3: CASRFRSTTDTQYF
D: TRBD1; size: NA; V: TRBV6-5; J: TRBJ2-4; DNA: TGTGCCAGCAGTTACGGGACAGGAAAAAACATTCAGTACTTC; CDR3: CASSYGTGKNIQYF
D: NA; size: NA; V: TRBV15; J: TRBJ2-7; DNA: TGTGCCACCAGCAGTCCCTACTACGAGCAGTACTTC; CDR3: CATSSPYYEQYF
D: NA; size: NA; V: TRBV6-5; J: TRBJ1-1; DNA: TGTGCCAGCAGGAGAGGCACTGAAGCTTTCTTT; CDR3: CASRRGTEAFF
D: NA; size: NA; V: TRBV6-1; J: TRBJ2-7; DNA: TGTGCCAGCAGTGACGGGGACTTCGAAACCTACGAGCAGTACTTC; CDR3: CASSDGDFETYEQYF
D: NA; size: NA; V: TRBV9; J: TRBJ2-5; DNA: TGTGCCAGCAGCCCGGGAGTGGGCACGGGGATGGAGACCCAGTACTTC; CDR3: CASSPGVGTGMETQYF
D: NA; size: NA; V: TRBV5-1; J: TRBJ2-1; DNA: TGCGCCAGCACCCGGAGGAGGGATCAATTTATAAATGAGCAGTTCTTC; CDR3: CASTRRRDQFINEQFF
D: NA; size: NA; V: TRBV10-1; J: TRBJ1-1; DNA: TGCGCCAGCAGTGAGCCGGGGGGTGGCACTGAAGCTTTCTTT; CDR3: CASSEPGGGTEAFF
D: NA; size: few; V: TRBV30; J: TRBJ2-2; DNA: TGTGCCTGGCTGGTAGCGGTGAACACCGGGGAGCTGTTTTTT; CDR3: CAWLVAVNTGELFF
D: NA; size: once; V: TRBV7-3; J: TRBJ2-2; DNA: TGTGCCAGCAGCCCCCGGTCCGGTGGGAACACCGGGGAGCTGTTTTTT; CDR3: CASSPRSGGNTGELFF
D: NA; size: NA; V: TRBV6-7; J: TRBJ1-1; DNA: TGTGCCAGCAGGAGAAGAGTAGGGTACGGGGGCACTGAAGCTTTCTTT; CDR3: CASRRRVGYGGTEAFF
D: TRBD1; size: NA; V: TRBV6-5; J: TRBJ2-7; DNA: TGTGCCAGCAGGCAGGCGGGGACAGGGACTTACGAGCAGTACTTC; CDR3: CASRQAGTGTYEQYF
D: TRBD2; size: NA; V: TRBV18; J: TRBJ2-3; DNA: TGTGCCAGCTCAACCGGGACTAGCGGGACTAGCACAGATACGCAGTATTTT; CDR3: CASSTGTSGTSTDTQYF
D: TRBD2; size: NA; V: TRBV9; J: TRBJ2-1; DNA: TGTGCCAGCAGCCCCTTTCCTAGCGGGAGAATCAATGAGCAGTTCTTC; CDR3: CASSPFPSGRINEQFF
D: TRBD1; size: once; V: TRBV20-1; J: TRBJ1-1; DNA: TGCAGTGCTAGAACAGGGGGCCGGGCTTTCTTT; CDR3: CSARTGGRAFF
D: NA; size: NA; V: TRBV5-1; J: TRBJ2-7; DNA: TGCGCCAGCAGACAACCGGGACAAAACTACGAGCAGTACTTC; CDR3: CASRQPGQNYEQYF
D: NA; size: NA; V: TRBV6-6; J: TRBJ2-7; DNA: TGTGCCAGCAGTTTCAGCGGTAGCTCCTACGAGCAGTACTTC; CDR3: CASSFSGSSYEQYF
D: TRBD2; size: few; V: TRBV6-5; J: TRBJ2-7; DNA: TGTGCCAGCAGTTACGCCCGGACTAGCGGGAGGCGCGAGCAGTACTTC; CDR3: CASSYARTSGRREQYF
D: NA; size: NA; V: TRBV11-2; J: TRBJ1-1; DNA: TGTGCCAGCAGCCCGCAGGTATTGAACACTGAAGCTTTCTTT; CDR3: CASSPQVLNTEAFF
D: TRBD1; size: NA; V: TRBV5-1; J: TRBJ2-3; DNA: TGCGCCAGCAGCTTGGGAGGACAGGCCAGCACAGATACGCAGTATTTT; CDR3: CASSLGGQASTDTQYF
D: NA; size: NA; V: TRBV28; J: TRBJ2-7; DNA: TGTGCCAGCATGGGGATACAGGACTACGAGCAGTACTTC; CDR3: CASMGIQDYEQYF
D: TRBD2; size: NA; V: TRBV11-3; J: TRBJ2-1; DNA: TGTGCCAGCACGTGGACTAGCAGGAGCAATGAGCAGTTCTTC; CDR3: CASTWTSRSNEQFF
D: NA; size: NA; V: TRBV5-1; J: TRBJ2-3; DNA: TGCGCCAGCAGCTTAATTCAAGATACGCAGTATTTT; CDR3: CASSLIQDTQYF
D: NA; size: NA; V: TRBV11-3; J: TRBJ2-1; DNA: TGTGCCAGCAGCTTAGCCAAAACAGGCGGAAATGAGCAGTTCTTC; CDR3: CASSLAKTGGNEQFF
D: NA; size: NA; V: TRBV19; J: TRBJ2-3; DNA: TGTGCCAGTAGTTTCCCGGACGGGACTTGGGATACGCAGTATTTT; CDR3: CASSFPDGTWDTQYF
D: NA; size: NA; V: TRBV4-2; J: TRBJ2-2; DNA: TGTGCCAGCAGCCAGGGGGGTGACACCGGGGAGCTGTTTTTT; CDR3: CASSQGGDTGELFF
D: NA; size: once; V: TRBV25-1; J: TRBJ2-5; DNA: TGTGCCAGCGGACTTAGTCTGAAACAAGAGACCCAGTACTTC; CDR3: CASGLSLKQETQYF
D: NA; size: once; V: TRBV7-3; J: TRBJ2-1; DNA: TGTGCCAGCAGCTTATCCGGGAACAATGAGCAGTTCTTC; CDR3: CASSLSGNNEQFF
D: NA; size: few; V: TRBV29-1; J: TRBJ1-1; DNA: TGCAGCGTAAGGGGCAGGGGTACTGAAGCTTTCTTT; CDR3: CSVRGRGTEAFF
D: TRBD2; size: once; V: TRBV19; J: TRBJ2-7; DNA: TGTGCCAGTAGTAGCGGACTAGCCTACGAGCAGTACTTC; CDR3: CASSSGLAYEQYF
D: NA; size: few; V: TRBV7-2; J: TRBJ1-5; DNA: TGTGCCAGCAGCTTAGGACACCTTAACAATCAGCCCCAGCATTTT; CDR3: CASSLGHLNNQPQHF